The source of this T cell receptor (beta chain) is a study of blood T cell repertoires in COVID-19. Background on the study: Acute and convalescent COVID-19 specimens originated in the United States, Italy and Spain. PBMCs, B-cell-depleted T cells, or T cells provided the cDNA or gDNA that made up the material.

TCRdb keeps only in-frame clones here, not all; method: immunoSEQ multiplex PCR. The table includes 150,000 to 200,000 clones, 70% to 90% detected once. The CDR3 covers 15 residues. The ends lost 3 bases at V and 4 bases at J; junction bases unmatched: 7. The germline gives CDR1 DFQATT, CDR2 SNEGSKA (reference sequence). The clonotype was recovered from a man between 18 and 29 years old who had recovered from COVID-19. Sequencing input: peripheral blood. This rearrangement joins TRBV20-1 to TRBJ2-3; the match to TRBD2 covers 10 bases. In nucleotides, the CDR3 is TGCAGTGCTAGTTCTCTAGCGGGAGCATCAGATACGCAGTATTTT. It codes for CSASSLAGASDTQYF.